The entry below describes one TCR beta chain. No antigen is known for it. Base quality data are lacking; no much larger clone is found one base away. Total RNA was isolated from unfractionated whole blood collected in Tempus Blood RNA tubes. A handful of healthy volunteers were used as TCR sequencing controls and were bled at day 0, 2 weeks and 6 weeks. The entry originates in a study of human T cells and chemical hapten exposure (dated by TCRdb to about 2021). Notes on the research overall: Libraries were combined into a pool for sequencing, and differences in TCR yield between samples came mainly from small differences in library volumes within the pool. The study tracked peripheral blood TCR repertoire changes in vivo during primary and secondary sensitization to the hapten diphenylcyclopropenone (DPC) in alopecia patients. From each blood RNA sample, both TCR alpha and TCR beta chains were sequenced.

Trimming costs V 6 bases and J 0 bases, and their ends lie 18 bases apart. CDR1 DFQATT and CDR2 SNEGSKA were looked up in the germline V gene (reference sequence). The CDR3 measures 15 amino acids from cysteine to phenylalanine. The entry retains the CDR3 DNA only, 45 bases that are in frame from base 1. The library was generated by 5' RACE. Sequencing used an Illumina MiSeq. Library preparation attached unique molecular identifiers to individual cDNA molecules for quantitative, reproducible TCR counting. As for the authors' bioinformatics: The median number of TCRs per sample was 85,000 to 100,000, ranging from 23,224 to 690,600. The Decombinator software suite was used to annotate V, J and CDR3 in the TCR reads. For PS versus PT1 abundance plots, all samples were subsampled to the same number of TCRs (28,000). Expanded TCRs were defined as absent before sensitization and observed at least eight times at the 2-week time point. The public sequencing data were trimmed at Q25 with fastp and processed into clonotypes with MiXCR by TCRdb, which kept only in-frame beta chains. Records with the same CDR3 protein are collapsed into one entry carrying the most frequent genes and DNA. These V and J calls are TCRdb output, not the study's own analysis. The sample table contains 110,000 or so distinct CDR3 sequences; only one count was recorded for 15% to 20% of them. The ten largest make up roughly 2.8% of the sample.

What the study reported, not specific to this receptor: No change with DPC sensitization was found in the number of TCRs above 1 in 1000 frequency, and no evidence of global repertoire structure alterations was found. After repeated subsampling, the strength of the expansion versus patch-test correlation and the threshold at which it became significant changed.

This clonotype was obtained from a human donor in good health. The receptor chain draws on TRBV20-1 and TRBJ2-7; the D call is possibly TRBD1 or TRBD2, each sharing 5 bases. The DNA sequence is TGCAGTGCCCCACGGCCCGGGGACCTCTCCTACGAGCAGTACTTC. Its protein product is CSAPRPGDLSYEQYF.